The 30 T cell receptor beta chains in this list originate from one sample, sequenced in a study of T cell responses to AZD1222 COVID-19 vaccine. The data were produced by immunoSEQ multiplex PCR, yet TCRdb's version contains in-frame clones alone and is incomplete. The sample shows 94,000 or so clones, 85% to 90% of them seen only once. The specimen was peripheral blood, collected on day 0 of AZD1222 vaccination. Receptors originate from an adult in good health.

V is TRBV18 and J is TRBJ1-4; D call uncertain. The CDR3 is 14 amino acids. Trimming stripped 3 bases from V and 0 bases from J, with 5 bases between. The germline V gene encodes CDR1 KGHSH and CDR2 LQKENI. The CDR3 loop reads CASSPETTNEKLFF. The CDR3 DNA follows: TGTGCCAGCTCACCCGAGACAACTAATGAAAAACTGTTTTTT.

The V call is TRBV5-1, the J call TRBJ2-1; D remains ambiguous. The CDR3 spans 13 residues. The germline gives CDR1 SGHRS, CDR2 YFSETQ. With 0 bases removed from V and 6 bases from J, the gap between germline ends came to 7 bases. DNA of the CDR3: TGCGCCAGCAGCTTGGTTTACGGCAATGAGCAGTTCTTC. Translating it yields CASSLVYGNEQFF.

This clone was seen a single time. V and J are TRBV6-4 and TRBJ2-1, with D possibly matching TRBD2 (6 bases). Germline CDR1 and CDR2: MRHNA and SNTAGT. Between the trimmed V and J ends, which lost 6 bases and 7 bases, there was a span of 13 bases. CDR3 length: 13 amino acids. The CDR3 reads CASSPGAVNEQFF. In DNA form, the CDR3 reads TGTGCCAGCAGCCCGGGAGCAGTTAATGAGCAGTTCTTC.

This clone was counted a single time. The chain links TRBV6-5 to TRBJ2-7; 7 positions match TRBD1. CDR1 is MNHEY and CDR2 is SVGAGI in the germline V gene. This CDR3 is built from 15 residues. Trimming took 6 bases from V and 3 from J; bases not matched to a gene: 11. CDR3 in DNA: TGTGCCAGCAGCAAGCCGATACAGGGGTACTACGAGCAGTACTTC. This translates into CASSKPIQGYYEQYF.

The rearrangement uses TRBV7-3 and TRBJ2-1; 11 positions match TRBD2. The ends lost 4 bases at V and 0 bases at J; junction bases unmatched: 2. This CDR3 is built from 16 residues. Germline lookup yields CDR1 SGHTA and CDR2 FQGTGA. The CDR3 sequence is CASSSTSGVSYNEQFF. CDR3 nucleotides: TGTGCCAGCAGCTCGACTAGCGGGGTCTCCTACAATGAGCAGTTCTTC.

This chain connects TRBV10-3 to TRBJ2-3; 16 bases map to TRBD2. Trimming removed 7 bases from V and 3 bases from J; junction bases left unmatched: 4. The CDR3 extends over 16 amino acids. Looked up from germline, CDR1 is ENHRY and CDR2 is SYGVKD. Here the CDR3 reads CAIKGTSGGGTDTQYF. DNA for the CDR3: TGTGCCATCAAAGGGACTAGCGGGGGGGGAACAGATACGCAGTATTTT.

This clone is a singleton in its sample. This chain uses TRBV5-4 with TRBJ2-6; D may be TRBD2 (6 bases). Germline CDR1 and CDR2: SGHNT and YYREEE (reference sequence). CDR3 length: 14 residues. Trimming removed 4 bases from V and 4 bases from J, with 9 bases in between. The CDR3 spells CASSPAGGANVLTF. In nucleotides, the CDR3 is TGTGCCAGCAGCCCCGCGGGAGGGGCCAACGTCCTGACTTTC.

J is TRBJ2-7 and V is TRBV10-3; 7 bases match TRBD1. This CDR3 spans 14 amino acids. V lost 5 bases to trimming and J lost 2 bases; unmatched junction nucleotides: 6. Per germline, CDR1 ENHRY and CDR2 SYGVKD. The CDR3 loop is CAISSGTEAYEQYF. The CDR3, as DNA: TGTGCCATCAGTTCCGGGACAGAGGCCTACGAGCAGTACTTC.

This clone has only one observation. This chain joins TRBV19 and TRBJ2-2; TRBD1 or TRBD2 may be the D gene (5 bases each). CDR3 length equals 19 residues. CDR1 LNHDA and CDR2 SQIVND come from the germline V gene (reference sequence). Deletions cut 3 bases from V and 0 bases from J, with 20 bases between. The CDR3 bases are TGTGCCAGTAGTATGGGACGGGGCCTGGGCCTAACGAACACCGGGGAGCTGTTTTTT. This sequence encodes CASSMGRGLGLTNTGELFF.

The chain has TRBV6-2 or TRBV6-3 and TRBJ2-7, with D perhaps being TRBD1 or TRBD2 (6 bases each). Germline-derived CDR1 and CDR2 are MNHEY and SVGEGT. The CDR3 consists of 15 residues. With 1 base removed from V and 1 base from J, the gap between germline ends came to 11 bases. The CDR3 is CASSYFRGPSYEQYF. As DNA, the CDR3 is TGTGCCAGCAGTTACTTCCGGGGGCCTTCCTACGAGCAGTACTTC.

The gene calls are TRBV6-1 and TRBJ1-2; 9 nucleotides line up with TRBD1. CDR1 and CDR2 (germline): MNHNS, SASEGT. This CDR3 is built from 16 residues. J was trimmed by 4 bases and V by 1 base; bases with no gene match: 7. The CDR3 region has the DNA TGTGCCAGCAGTGAAGAGGGGACAGGGACGTTCTATGGCTACACCTTC. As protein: CASSEEGTGTFYGYTF.

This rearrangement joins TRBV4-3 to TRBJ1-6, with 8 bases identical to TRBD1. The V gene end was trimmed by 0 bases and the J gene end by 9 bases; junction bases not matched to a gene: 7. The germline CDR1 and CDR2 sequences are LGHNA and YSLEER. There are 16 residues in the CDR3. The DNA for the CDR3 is TGCGCCAGCAGCCAAGAAGGGGGCAGGGGGCGTTCACCCCTCCACTTT. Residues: CASSQEGGRGRSPLHF.

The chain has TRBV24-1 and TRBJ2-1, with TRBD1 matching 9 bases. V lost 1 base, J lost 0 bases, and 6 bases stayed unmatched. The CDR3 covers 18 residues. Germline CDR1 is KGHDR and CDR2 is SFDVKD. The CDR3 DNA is TGTGCCACCAGTGATTTACCGGGACAGGGTAGCTCCTACAATGAGCAGTTCTTC. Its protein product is CATSDLPGQGSSYNEQFF.

CDR3 amino acids: CASSERDRGFYEQYF. As DNA, the CDR3 is TGTGCCAGCAGTGAGCGTGACAGGGGGTTTTACGAGCAGTACTTC. The chain is built from TRBV2 and TRBJ2-7, with 9 bases fitting TRBD1. The CDR3 sequence is 15 residues long. V lost 3 bases to trimming and J lost 4 bases; unmatched junction nucleotides: 7. Germline loops: CDR1 SNHLY, CDR2 FYNNEI.

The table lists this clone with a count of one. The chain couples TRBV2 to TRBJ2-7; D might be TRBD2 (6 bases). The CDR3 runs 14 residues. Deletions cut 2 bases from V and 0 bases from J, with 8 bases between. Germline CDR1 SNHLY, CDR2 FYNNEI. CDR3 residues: CASSELASSYEQYF. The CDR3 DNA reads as TGTGCCAGCAGTGAACTAGCGTCCTCCTACGAGCAGTACTTC.

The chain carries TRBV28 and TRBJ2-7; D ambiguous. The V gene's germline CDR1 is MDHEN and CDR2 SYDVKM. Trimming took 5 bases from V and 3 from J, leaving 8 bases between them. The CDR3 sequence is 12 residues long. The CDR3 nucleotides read TGTGCCAGCAGTGGCAGGTTCTACGAGCAGTACTTC. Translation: CASSGRFYEQYF.

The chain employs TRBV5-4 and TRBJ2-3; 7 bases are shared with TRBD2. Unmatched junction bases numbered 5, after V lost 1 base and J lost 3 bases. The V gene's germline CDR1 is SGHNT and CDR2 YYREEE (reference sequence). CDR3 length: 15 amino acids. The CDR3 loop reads CASSLPGTKTDTQYF. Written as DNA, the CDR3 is TGTGCCAGCAGCTTGCCCGGGACTAAAACAGATACGCAGTATTTT.

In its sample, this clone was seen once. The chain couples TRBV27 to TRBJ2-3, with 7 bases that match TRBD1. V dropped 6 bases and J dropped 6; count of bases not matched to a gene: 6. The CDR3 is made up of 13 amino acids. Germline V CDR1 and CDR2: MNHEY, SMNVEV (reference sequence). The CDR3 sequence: CASRRGGWDTQYF. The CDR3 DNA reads TGTGCCAGCAGGCGAGGGGGCTGGGATACGCAGTATTTT.

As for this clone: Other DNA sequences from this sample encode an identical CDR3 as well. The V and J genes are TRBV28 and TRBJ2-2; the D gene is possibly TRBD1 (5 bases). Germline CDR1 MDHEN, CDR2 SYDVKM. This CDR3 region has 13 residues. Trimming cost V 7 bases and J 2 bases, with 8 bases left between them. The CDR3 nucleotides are TGTGCCAGCATTCAGGGCAACACCGGGGAGCTGTTTTTT. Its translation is CASIQGNTGELFF.

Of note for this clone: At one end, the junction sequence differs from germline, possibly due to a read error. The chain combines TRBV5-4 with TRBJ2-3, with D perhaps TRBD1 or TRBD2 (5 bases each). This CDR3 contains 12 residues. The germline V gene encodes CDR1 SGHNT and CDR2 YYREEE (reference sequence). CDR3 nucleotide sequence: TGTGCCGGCAGTCGGGGCCTGGATACGCAGTATTTT. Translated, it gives CAGSRGLDTQYF.

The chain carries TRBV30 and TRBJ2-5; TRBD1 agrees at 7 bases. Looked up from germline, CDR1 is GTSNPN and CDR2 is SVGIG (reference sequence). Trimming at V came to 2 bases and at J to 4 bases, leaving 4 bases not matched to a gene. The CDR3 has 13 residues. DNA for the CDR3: TGTGCCTGGAGTCGACAGGGCGGAGAGACCCAGTACTTC. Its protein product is CAWSRQGGETQYF. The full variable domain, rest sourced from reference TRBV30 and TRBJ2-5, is SQTIHQWPATLVQPVGSPLSLECTVEGTSNPNLYWYRQAAGRGLQLLFYSVGIGQISSEVPQNLSASRPQDRQFILSSKKLLLSDSGFYLCAWSRQGGETQYFGPGTRLLVL.

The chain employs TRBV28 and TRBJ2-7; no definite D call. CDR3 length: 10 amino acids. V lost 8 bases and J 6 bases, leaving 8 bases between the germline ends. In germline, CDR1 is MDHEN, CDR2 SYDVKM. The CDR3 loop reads CASVALEQYF. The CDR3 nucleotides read TGTGCCAGCGTAGCTCTCGAGCAGTACTTC.

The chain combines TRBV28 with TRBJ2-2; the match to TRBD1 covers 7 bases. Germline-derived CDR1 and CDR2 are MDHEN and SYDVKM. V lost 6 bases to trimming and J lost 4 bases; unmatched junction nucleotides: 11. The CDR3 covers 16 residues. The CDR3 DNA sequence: TGTGCCAGCAGCACGGGACAGCTTCTCGGCACCGGGGAGCTGTTTTTT. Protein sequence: CASSTGQLLGTGELFF.

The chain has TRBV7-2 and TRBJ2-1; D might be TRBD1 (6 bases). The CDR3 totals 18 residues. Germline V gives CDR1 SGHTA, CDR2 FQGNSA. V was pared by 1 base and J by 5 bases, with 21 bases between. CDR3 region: CASSLGRLGAHKDNEQFF. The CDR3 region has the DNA TGTGCCAGCAGCTTAGGGCGGTTGGGGGCCCACAAGGACAATGAGCAGTTCTTC. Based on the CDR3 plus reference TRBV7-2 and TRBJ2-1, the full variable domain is GAGVSQSPSNKVTEKGKDVELRCDPISGHTALYWYRQSLGQGLEFLIYFQGNSAPDKSGLPSDRFSAERTGGSVSTLTIQRTQQEDSAVYLCASSLGRLGAHKDNEQFFGPGTRLTVL.

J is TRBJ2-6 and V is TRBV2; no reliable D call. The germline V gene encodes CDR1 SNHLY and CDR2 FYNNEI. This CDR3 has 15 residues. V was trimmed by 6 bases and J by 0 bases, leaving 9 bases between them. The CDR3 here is CASRTFISGANVLTF. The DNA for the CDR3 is TGTGCCAGCAGGACGTTTATCTCTGGGGCCAACGTCCTGACTTTC. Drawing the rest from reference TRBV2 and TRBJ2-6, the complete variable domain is EPEVTQTPSHQVTQMGQEVILRCVPISNHLYFYWYRQILGQKVEFLVSFYNNEISEKSEIFDDQFSVERPDGSNFTLKIRSTKLEDSAMYFCASRTFISGANVLTFGAGSRLTVL.

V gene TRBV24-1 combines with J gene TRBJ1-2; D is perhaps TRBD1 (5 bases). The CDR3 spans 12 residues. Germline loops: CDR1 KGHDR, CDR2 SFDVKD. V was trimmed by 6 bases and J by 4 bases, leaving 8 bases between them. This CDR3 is CATSPDSYGYTF. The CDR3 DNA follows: TGTGCCACCAGTCCCGACAGCTATGGCTACACCTTC.

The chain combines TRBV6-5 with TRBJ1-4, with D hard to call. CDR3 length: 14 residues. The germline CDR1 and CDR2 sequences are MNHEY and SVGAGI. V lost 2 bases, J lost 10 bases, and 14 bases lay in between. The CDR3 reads CASSYPGPKGKLFF. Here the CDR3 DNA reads TGTGCCAGCAGTTACCCCGGGCCTAAAGGAAAACTGTTTTTT.

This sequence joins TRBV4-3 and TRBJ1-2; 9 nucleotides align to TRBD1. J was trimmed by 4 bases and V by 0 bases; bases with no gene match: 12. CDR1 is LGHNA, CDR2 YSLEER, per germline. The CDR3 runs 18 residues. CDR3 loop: CASSQDGTGQGTVYGYTF. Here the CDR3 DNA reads TGCGCCAGCAGCCAAGATGGAACGGGACAGGGTACCGTCTATGGCTACACCTTC.

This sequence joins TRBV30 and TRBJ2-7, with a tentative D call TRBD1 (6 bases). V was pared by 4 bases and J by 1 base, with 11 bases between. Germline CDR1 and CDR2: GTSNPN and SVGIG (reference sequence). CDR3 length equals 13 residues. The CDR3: CAWTSGASYEQYF. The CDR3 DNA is TGTGCCTGGACCTCAGGGGCTTCCTACGAGCAGTACTTC.

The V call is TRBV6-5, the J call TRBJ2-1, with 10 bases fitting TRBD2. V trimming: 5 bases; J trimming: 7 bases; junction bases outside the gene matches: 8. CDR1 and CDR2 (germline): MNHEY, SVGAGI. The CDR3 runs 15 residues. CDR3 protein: CASSLSGRSTNEQFF. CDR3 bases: TGTGCCAGCAGTCTTAGCGGGAGGTCGACGAATGAGCAGTTCTTC.